This is a list of T cell receptor beta chains from one sample in a study of blood T cell repertoires in COVID-19. Repertoires were generated with immunoSEQ multiplex PCR, while TCRdb's copy carries only in-frame clones and drops some. This sample has 65,000 to 90,000 clones; around 88% occur once, and the top ten carry 7% to 9%. The sequenced material came from peripheral blood. These TCRs come from a man aged 50 to 60 with active COVID-19. Each CDR3 is given with its conserved first and last residue. D genes are given only for firm matches. Only part of the rows carry a size: once, few, many, or a class if the clone is expanded.

v_call: TRBV27; j_call: TRBJ1-2; clone_size: NA; d_call: NA; cdr3_nt: TGTGCCAGCAGTGCAAACACAGGGTACTATGGCTACACCTTC; cdr3_aa: CASSANTGYYGYTF
v_call: TRBV27; j_call: TRBJ2-7; clone_size: NA; d_call: NA; cdr3_nt: TGTGCCAGCAAACCCTTATCGAGCGGCGGAAGGTCGGGAACTTCCTACGAGCAGTACTTC; cdr3_aa: CASKPLSSGGRSGTSYEQYF
v_call: TRBV4-3; j_call: TRBJ2-1; clone_size: NA; d_call: NA; cdr3_nt: TGCGCCAGCAGCCACGGGTATGAGCAGTTCTTC; cdr3_aa: CASSHGYEQFF
v_call: TRBV5-6; j_call: TRBJ2-5; clone_size: NA; d_call: TRBD2; cdr3_nt: TGTGCCAGCAGCTTCCCGGGGACTAGCGGACAAGAGACCCAGTACTTC; cdr3_aa: CASSFPGTSGQETQYF
v_call: TRBV27; j_call: TRBJ1-2; clone_size: NA; d_call: NA; cdr3_nt: TGTGCCAGCAGTGTCGGCGGGGCTAACTATGGCTACACCTTC; cdr3_aa: CASSVGGANYGYTF
v_call: TRBV6-1; j_call: TRBJ2-7; clone_size: NA; d_call: TRBD2; cdr3_nt: TGTGCCAGCAGTGAAGGACTAGCCGGGGACTACGAGCAGTACTTC; cdr3_aa: CASSEGLAGDYEQYF
v_call: TRBV28; j_call: TRBJ1-5; clone_size: NA; d_call: NA; cdr3_nt: TGTGCCAGCTCCCCCGGAGGGGTGTCAAATCAGCCCCAGCATTTT; cdr3_aa: CASSPGGVSNQPQHF
v_call: TRBV9; j_call: TRBJ1-2; clone_size: NA; d_call: TRBD1; cdr3_nt: TGTGCCAGCAGCGTAGAAGCGACAGGGGGCGAATGGTATGGCTACACCTTC; cdr3_aa: CASSVEATGGEWYGYTF
v_call: TRBV7-9; j_call: TRBJ1-6; clone_size: NA; d_call: NA; cdr3_nt: TGTGCCAGCAGCTCGCTGGGGGGGTCGAGCTCCTATAATTCACCCCTCCACTTT; cdr3_aa: CASSSLGGSSSYNSPLHF
v_call: TRBV5-4; j_call: TRBJ2-3; clone_size: NA; d_call: NA; cdr3_nt: TGTGCCAGCAGCTTGGGGGGCGCAGATACGCAGTATTTT; cdr3_aa: CASSLGGADTQYF
v_call: TRBV11-2; j_call: TRBJ2-1; clone_size: NA; d_call: NA; cdr3_nt: TGTGCCAGCAGCTTCGAATTAGAGTACAATGAGCAGTTCTTC; cdr3_aa: CASSFELEYNEQFF
v_call: TRBV7-3; j_call: TRBJ2-5; clone_size: NA; d_call: NA; cdr3_nt: TGTGCCAGCAGCCCCCGTCCCCAAGAGACCCAGTACTTC; cdr3_aa: CASSPRPQETQYF
v_call: TRBV28; j_call: TRBJ2-3; clone_size: once; d_call: TRBD1; cdr3_nt: TGTGCCAGTAAGACAGGGGGCAAGGATACGCAGTATTTT; cdr3_aa: CASKTGGKDTQYF
v_call: TRBV4-3; j_call: TRBJ2-3; clone_size: NA; d_call: NA; cdr3_nt: TGCGCCAGCAGCCCCCGGACAGCCACAGATACGCAGTATTTT; cdr3_aa: CASSPRTATDTQYF
v_call: TRBV19; j_call: TRBJ1-6; clone_size: NA; d_call: NA; cdr3_nt: TGTGCCAGTAGTATAGGACAGAATAATTCACCCCTCCACTTT; cdr3_aa: CASSIGQNNSPLHF
v_call: TRBV5-4; j_call: TRBJ2-7; clone_size: once; d_call: TRBD1; cdr3_nt: TGTGCCAGCAGCTCTGGACGGGCCGGGACAGGCTCCTACGAGCAGTACTTC; cdr3_aa: CASSSGRAGTGSYEQYF
v_call: TRBV5-1; j_call: TRBJ1-1; clone_size: NA; d_call: NA; cdr3_nt: TGCGCCAGCAGCCAGTTAACAGGACACCCATTGAACACTGAAGCTTTCTTT; cdr3_aa: CASSQLTGHPLNTEAFF
v_call: TRBV4-1; j_call: TRBJ1-4; clone_size: NA; d_call: NA; cdr3_nt: TGCGCCAGCAGCCAACCCCTCAGGGATCTAAATGAAAAACTGTTTTTT; cdr3_aa: CASSQPLRDLNEKLFF
v_call: TRBV2; j_call: TRBJ2-2; clone_size: NA; d_call: NA; cdr3_nt: TGTGCCAGCAGGCGCACCGAGAACACCGGGGAGCTGTTTTTT; cdr3_aa: CASRRTENTGELFF
v_call: TRBV20-1; j_call: TRBJ2-1; clone_size: NA; d_call: NA; cdr3_nt: TGCAGTGCTAGCAAAAACAATGAGCAGTTCTTC; cdr3_aa: CSASKNNEQFF
v_call: TRBV3-1/TRBV3-2; j_call: TRBJ2-7; clone_size: NA; d_call: NA; cdr3_nt: TGTGCCAGCAGCCGGAACGGGGGAGGAGCCGAGCAGTACTTC; cdr3_aa: CASSRNGGGAEQYF
v_call: TRBV28; j_call: TRBJ1-6; clone_size: NA; d_call: TRBD1; cdr3_nt: TGTGCCAGCAGTTTAAGACAGGGGAATTCACCCCTCCACTTT; cdr3_aa: CASSLRQGNSPLHF
v_call: TRBV28; j_call: TRBJ1-4; clone_size: NA; d_call: NA; cdr3_nt: TGTGCCAGCAGCCTATTTCCGGCGGTACCAACTAATGAAAAACTGTTTTTT; cdr3_aa: CASSLFPAVPTNEKLFF
v_call: TRBV7-9; j_call: TRBJ2-1; clone_size: NA; d_call: TRBD2; cdr3_nt: TGTGCCAGCGTACAACCGGGACTAGCCAACAATGAGCAGTTCTTC; cdr3_aa: CASVQPGLANNEQFF
v_call: TRBV9; j_call: TRBJ2-1; clone_size: NA; d_call: NA; cdr3_nt: TGTGCCAGCAGCGTAGCTCCGGACTATGATGAGCAGTTCTTC; cdr3_aa: CASSVAPDYDEQFF
v_call: TRBV28; j_call: TRBJ1-5; clone_size: once; d_call: NA; cdr3_nt: TGTGCCAGCAGTTTTTCAGGGCAGCCCCAGCATTTT; cdr3_aa: CASSFSGQPQHF
v_call: TRBV9; j_call: TRBJ2-5; clone_size: NA; d_call: TRBD2; cdr3_nt: TGTGCCAGCAGCGTAGACGGTAGCGGGTCTCAAGAGACCCAGTACTTC; cdr3_aa: CASSVDGSGSQETQYF
v_call: TRBV19; j_call: TRBJ1-2; clone_size: NA; d_call: TRBD1; cdr3_nt: TGTGCCAGTAAACCTCTTGGACAGGGCGGTGGCTACACCTTC; cdr3_aa: CASKPLGQGGGYTF
v_call: TRBV29-1; j_call: TRBJ2-3; clone_size: NA; d_call: TRBD1; cdr3_nt: TGCAGCGTCCCGGACAGGGGGGCAGATACGCAGTATTTT; cdr3_aa: CSVPDRGADTQYF
v_call: TRBV2; j_call: TRBJ2-5; clone_size: NA; d_call: NA; cdr3_nt: TGTGCCAGCAAGTTCAGTACTAGCTCCCCAGAGACCCAGTACTTC; cdr3_aa: CASKFSTSSPETQYF
v_call: TRBV28; j_call: TRBJ2-7; clone_size: NA; d_call: NA; cdr3_nt: TGTGCCAGCAGTCGTACCGGGAGTAGCTCCTACGAGCAGTACTTC; cdr3_aa: CASSRTGSSSYEQYF
v_call: TRBV27; j_call: TRBJ1-4; clone_size: NA; d_call: TRBD1; cdr3_nt: TGTGCCAGCAGCACAATACCAACAGGGGGCGTGAGTGAAAAACTGTTTTTT; cdr3_aa: CASSTIPTGGVSEKLFF
v_call: TRBV11-2; j_call: TRBJ2-7; clone_size: NA; d_call: NA; cdr3_nt: TGTGCCAGCAGCTTAGATCCAGGCAGTTCCTACGAGCAGTACTTC; cdr3_aa: CASSLDPGSSYEQYF
v_call: TRBV28; j_call: TRBJ1-5; clone_size: NA; d_call: NA; cdr3_nt: TGTGCCAGCAGCAGGGAGGGAACTCAGCCCCAGCATTTT; cdr3_aa: CASSREGTQPQHF
v_call: TRBV5-4; j_call: TRBJ2-7; clone_size: NA; d_call: TRBD2; cdr3_nt: TGTGCCAGCAGTCCTTCATTTGCGGGAGGCTCCTACGAGCAGTACTTC; cdr3_aa: CASSPSFAGGSYEQYF
v_call: TRBV3-1/TRBV3-2; j_call: TRBJ2-5; clone_size: NA; d_call: NA; cdr3_nt: TGTGCCAGCAAAACTTACAGGTCCCCACAACAAGAGACCCAGTACTTC; cdr3_aa: CASKTYRSPQQETQYF
v_call: TRBV7-2; j_call: TRBJ1-3; clone_size: few; d_call: NA; cdr3_nt: TGTGCCAGCAGCTTACAGGGGTGGATTGGAAACACCATATATTTT; cdr3_aa: CASSLQGWIGNTIYF
v_call: TRBV18; j_call: TRBJ1-4; clone_size: NA; d_call: NA; cdr3_nt: TGTGCCAGCTCACCGGGGCTTCGGGAAAAACTGTTTTTT; cdr3_aa: CASSPGLREKLFF
v_call: TRBV7-9; j_call: TRBJ1-2; clone_size: NA; d_call: TRBD1; cdr3_nt: TGTGCCAGCAGCTCCGGGACAGAGGATGGCTACACCTTC; cdr3_aa: CASSSGTEDGYTF
v_call: TRBV6-2/TRBV6-3; j_call: TRBJ1-4; clone_size: NA; d_call: TRBD1; cdr3_nt: TGTGCCAGCAGTCGAAGACAGGGTAATGAAAAACTGTTTTTT; cdr3_aa: CASSRRQGNEKLFF
v_call: TRBV3-1/TRBV3-2; j_call: TRBJ1-2; clone_size: NA; d_call: TRBD1; cdr3_nt: TGTGCCAGCAGCCAAGGATTTCAAGACAGGGACGACTATGGCTACACCTTC; cdr3_aa: CASSQGFQDRDDYGYTF
v_call: TRBV28; j_call: TRBJ2-3; clone_size: NA; d_call: NA; cdr3_nt: TGTGCCAGCAGTTATCGTTTGCACTCCCATACGCAGTATTTT; cdr3_aa: CASSYRLHSHTQYF
v_call: TRBV10-3; j_call: TRBJ1-3; clone_size: few; d_call: NA; cdr3_nt: TGTGCCATCAGGGTTTTTACGAGAGCTGGAAACACCATATATTTT; cdr3_aa: CAIRVFTRAGNTIYF
v_call: TRBV6-2/TRBV6-3; j_call: TRBJ2-1; clone_size: NA; d_call: TRBD2; cdr3_nt: TGTGCCAGCAGTTACTATGGCGGGGGGGCCGTCTACAATGAGCAGTTCTTC; cdr3_aa: CASSYYGGGAVYNEQFF
v_call: TRBV27; j_call: TRBJ2-7; clone_size: NA; d_call: TRBD1; cdr3_nt: TGTGCCAGCACAAATACGGGACAGCCCTACGAGCAGTACTTC; cdr3_aa: CASTNTGQPYEQYF
v_call: TRBV11-2; j_call: TRBJ1-4; clone_size: NA; d_call: TRBD1; cdr3_nt: TGTGCCAGCAGCTTAGCGGACAGGGTCTCCAGAGGGGAGAAACTGTTTTTT; cdr3_aa: CASSLADRVSRGEKLFF
v_call: TRBV19; j_call: TRBJ1-3; clone_size: NA; d_call: NA; cdr3_nt: TGTGCCAGTAGTATGTTCGGGACTGGAAACACCATATATTTT; cdr3_aa: CASSMFGTGNTIYF
v_call: TRBV5-8; j_call: TRBJ1-1; clone_size: NA; d_call: TRBD1; cdr3_nt: TGTGCCAGCAGCTCGATGACAGGGGCGCGGGTAAACACTGAAGCTTTCTTT; cdr3_aa: CASSSMTGARVNTEAFF
v_call: TRBV6-2/TRBV6-3; j_call: TRBJ2-3; clone_size: NA; d_call: NA; cdr3_nt: TGTGCCAGCAGTTACTCGTATAGACAGAGGAACTCAGATACGCAGTATTTT; cdr3_aa: CASSYSYRQRNSDTQYF
v_call: TRBV2; j_call: TRBJ1-3; clone_size: NA; d_call: NA; cdr3_nt: TGTGCCAGCACACAGGCCCCAGTCTCATCTGGAAACACCATATATTTT; cdr3_aa: CASTQAPVSSGNTIYF
v_call: TRBV30; j_call: TRBJ1-5; clone_size: once; d_call: NA; cdr3_nt: TGTGCCTGGAGTGAGGGGTTGACAACCTATAGCAATCAGCCCCAGCATTTT; cdr3_aa: CAWSEGLTTYSNQPQHF
v_call: TRBV5-6; j_call: TRBJ2-7; clone_size: NA; d_call: NA; cdr3_nt: TGTGCCAGCACCCTGGGGGGAGATTACGAGCAGTACTTC; cdr3_aa: CASTLGGDYEQYF
v_call: TRBV28; j_call: TRBJ1-1; clone_size: NA; d_call: NA; cdr3_nt: TGTGCCAGCAGTTTCGTTTCCTCAGGGGAAGCTTTCTTT; cdr3_aa: CASSFVSSGEAFF
v_call: TRBV9; j_call: TRBJ1-1; clone_size: NA; d_call: TRBD1; cdr3_nt: TGTGCCAGCACCCCGACAGGGGGGAACACTGAAGCTTTCTTT; cdr3_aa: CASTPTGGNTEAFF
v_call: TRBV28; j_call: TRBJ2-7; clone_size: NA; d_call: NA; cdr3_nt: TGTGCCAGCAGTTTACTCTACGAGCAGTACTTC; cdr3_aa: CASSLLYEQYF
v_call: TRBV2; j_call: TRBJ1-1; clone_size: NA; d_call: TRBD1; cdr3_nt: TGTGCCAGCACAGGGGGAGAGGACACTGAAGCTTTCTTT; cdr3_aa: CASTGGEDTEAFF
v_call: TRBV28; j_call: TRBJ2-5; clone_size: NA; d_call: NA; cdr3_nt: TGTGCCAGCAGTTTCGGCCCCACAGGGAAAGAGACCCAGTACTTC; cdr3_aa: CASSFGPTGKETQYF
v_call: TRBV27; j_call: TRBJ2-7; clone_size: NA; d_call: NA; cdr3_nt: TGTGCCAGCAGTTTATATGCCAGCTCCTACGAGCAGTACTTC; cdr3_aa: CASSLYASSYEQYF
v_call: TRBV6-2/TRBV6-3; j_call: TRBJ1-2; clone_size: NA; d_call: NA; cdr3_nt: TGTGCCAGCAGCTCTCCCGGACGGGGGGATGGCTATGGCTACACCTTC; cdr3_aa: CASSSPGRGDGYGYTF
v_call: TRBV6-1; j_call: TRBJ2-3; clone_size: NA; d_call: TRBD2; cdr3_nt: TGTGCCAGCAGTGAAAATTTCGGCGGGGGGTCGACAGATACGCAGTATTTT; cdr3_aa: CASSENFGGGSTDTQYF